Listed below are T cell receptor beta chains from one sample, sequenced in a study of radiotherapy plus CTLA-4 blockade in lung cancer. TCRdb's table, derived via immunoSEQ multiplex PCR, lists solely in-frame clones and lacks some. The table has about 59,000 clones, 65% to 80% seen once. The sample in question was peripheral blood, obtained from a patient treated with radiotherapy plus ipilimumab. All receptors derive from a human donor with non-small cell lung cancer whose response to radiotherapy plus ipilimumab could not be evaluated. The CDR3 runs from the conserved cysteine through the conserved F or W. Fields, in order: J gene, clone size, D gene, CDR3 length, V gene, CDR3 protein, CDR3 DNA. A D gene is named only where the DNA matches it firmly. Not all rows give a size; the values are once, few, many and, for expanded clones, a class.

J: TRBJ1-6
size: once
D: .
length: 16
V: TRBV19
CDR3: CASSTAGVTVGSPLHF
DNA: TGTGCCAGTAGTACCGCCGGGGTAACAGTAGGATCACCCCTCCACTTT

J: TRBJ2-1
size: .
D: TRBD2
length: 17
V: TRBV4-1
CDR3: CASSLRTSGGRYNEQFF
DNA: TGCGCCAGCAGCCTCCGGACTAGCGGGGGGCGGTACAATGAGCAGTTCTTC

J: TRBJ1-1
size: .
D: .
length: 14
V: TRBV29-1
CDR3: CSVELGGEWAEAFF
DNA: TGCAGCGTTGAGCTGGGGGGTGAGTGGGCTGAAGCTTTCTTT

J: TRBJ1-2
size: .
D: .
length: 13
V: TRBV10-3
CDR3: CAIIPEGDYGYTF
DNA: TGTGCCATCATCCCTGAGGGGGACTATGGCTACACCTTC

J: TRBJ2-2
size: .
D: .
length: 12
V: TRBV19
CDR3: CASSIPGGELFF
DNA: TGTGCCAGTAGTATACCGGGCGGGGAGCTGTTTTTT

J: TRBJ2-5
size: .
D: TRBD2
length: 14
V: TRBV19
CDR3: CASSLAGGGETQYF
DNA: TGTGCCAGTAGCCTAGCGGGCGGGGGGGAGACCCAGTACTTC

J: TRBJ1-3
size: .
D: TRBD1
length: 16
V: TRBV7-2
CDR3: CASSVTGGASGNTIYF
DNA: TGTGCCAGCAGCGTGACAGGGGGCGCCTCTGGAAACACCATATATTTT

J: TRBJ1-5
size: .
D: .
length: 13
V: TRBV6-5
CDR3: CASSYSSGQPQHF
DNA: TGTGCCAGCAGTTACTCGTCCGGGCAGCCCCAGCATTTT

J: TRBJ2-7
size: medium-sized
D: .
length: 15
V: TRBV7-2
CDR3: CASSFQWAGPYEQYF
DNA: TGTGCCAGCAGCTTCCAATGGGCAGGGCCGTACGAGCAGTACTTC

J: TRBJ2-7
size: .
D: TRBD1
length: 14
V: TRBV15
CDR3: CATSRAGQVYEQYF
DNA: TGTGCCACCAGCAGAGCTGGACAGGTCTACGAGCAGTACTTC

J: TRBJ2-1
size: .
D: TRBD2
length: 20
V: TRBV27
CDR3: CACSLYVGLAGGPIYNEQFF
DNA: TGTGCCTGCAGTTTATACGTGGGACTAGCGGGAGGGCCAATCTACAATGAGCAGTTCTTC

J: TRBJ1-1
size: .
D: .
length: 13
V: TRBV5-5
CDR3: CASSFGMNTEAFF
DNA: TGTGCCAGCAGCTTTGGCATGAACACTGAAGCTTTCTTT

J: TRBJ2-2
size: .
D: TRBD2
length: 17
V: TRBV9
CDR3: CASSRGGTNANTGELFF
DNA: TGTGCCAGCAGCCGGGGGGGGACTAACGCGAACACCGGGGAGCTGTTTTTT

J: TRBJ1-5
size: .
D: TRBD1
length: 15
V: TRBV18
CDR3: CASSPGTGGHQPQHF
DNA: TGTGCCAGCTCACCAGGGACAGGGGGACACCAGCCCCAGCATTTT

J: TRBJ2-7
size: .
D: .
length: 15
V: TRBV5-1
CDR3: CASSWEGVRAGEQYF
DNA: TGCGCCAGCAGCTGGGAAGGAGTGAGGGCGGGGGAGCAGTACTTC

J: TRBJ2-7
size: few
D: .
length: 13
V: TRBV4-3
CDR3: CASSQGRGGEQYF
DNA: TGCGCCAGCAGCCAAGGGAGGGGAGGCGAGCAGTACTTC

J: TRBJ1-2
size: .
D: .
length: 14
V: TRBV6-1
CDR3: CASSETDTNYGYTF
DNA: TGTGCCAGCAGTGAAACCGACACTAACTATGGCTACACCTTC

J: TRBJ1-6
size: .
D: .
length: 17
V: TRBV5-1
CDR3: CASSPTTTGLGNSPLHF
DNA: TGCGCCAGCAGCCCGACCACTACAGGCCTCGGTAATTCACCCCTCCACTTT

J: TRBJ1-1
size: few
D: .
length: 17
V: TRBV6-1
CDR3: CASSEAFLGLVNTEAFF
DNA: TGTGCCAGCAGTGAAGCGTTTCTAGGCCTCGTGAACACTGAAGCTTTCTTT

J: TRBJ1-2
size: .
D: TRBD1
length: 17
V: TRBV5-4
CDR3: CASSDSKAGGTNYGYTF
DNA: TGTGCCAGCAGCGACTCCAAAGCAGGGGGCACTAACTATGGCTACACCTTC

J: TRBJ2-2
size: .
D: TRBD2
length: 15
V: TRBV9
CDR3: CASSVLAEGIGELFF
DNA: TGTGCCAGCAGCGTACTAGCGGAGGGGATCGGGGAGCTGTTTTTT

J: TRBJ2-1
size: .
D: TRBD2
length: 16
V: TRBV7-2
CDR3: CASSTGGATTYNEQFF
DNA: TGTGCCAGCAGCACGGGGGGGGCCACTACATACAATGAGCAGTTCTTC

J: TRBJ1-1
size: .
D: .
length: 14
V: TRBV9
CDR3: CASSLQTGNTEAFF
DNA: TGTGCCAGCAGCCTCCAAACGGGGAACACTGAAGCTTTCTTT

J: TRBJ2-2
size: .
D: .
length: 15
V: TRBV28
CDR3: CASRGWERNAGELFF
DNA: TGTGCCAGCCGGGGATGGGAGAGGAACGCCGGGGAGCTGTTTTTT

J: TRBJ1-4
size: .
D: TRBD1
length: 16
V: TRBV9
CDR3: CASSVDRGPPNEKLFF
DNA: TGTGCCAGCAGTGTGGACAGGGGACCCCCTAATGAAAAACTGTTTTTT

J: TRBJ1-1
size: .
D: TRBD1
length: 15
V: TRBV6-5
CDR3: CASSSSQGSNTEAFF
DNA: TGTGCCAGCAGTTCTTCACAGGGGTCGAACACTGAAGCTTTCTTT

J: TRBJ2-2
size: few
D: TRBD1
length: 13
V: TRBV2
CDR3: CASRRGGPGELFF
DNA: TGTGCCAGCAGGAGAGGGGGCCCCGGGGAGCTGTTTTTT

J: TRBJ2-1
size: .
D: TRBD2
length: 16
V: TRBV15
CDR3: CATSRDSAGGYNEQFF
DNA: TGTGCCACCAGCAGAGATTCGGCGGGGGGATACAATGAGCAGTTCTTC

J: TRBJ1-2
size: .
D: TRBD1
length: 15
V: TRBV11-2
CDR3: CASSSQGGSNYGYTF
DNA: TGTGCCAGCAGCTCCCAGGGGGGTTCTAACTATGGCTACACCTTC

J: TRBJ1-1
size: .
D: .
length: 14
V: TRBV7-9
CDR3: CASSRLGLNTEAFF
DNA: TGTGCCAGCAGCCGACTTGGTTTGAACACTGAAGCTTTCTTT

J: TRBJ1-1
size: .
D: TRBD1
length: 13
V: TRBV29-1
CDR3: CSAQGQANTEAFF
DNA: TGCAGCGCCCAGGGACAGGCGAACACTGAAGCTTTCTTT

J: TRBJ1-4
size: .
D: TRBD1
length: 15
V: TRBV5-8
CDR3: CASSLAKGAVEKLFF
DNA: TGTGCCAGCAGCTTGGCCAAGGGGGCTGTGGAAAAACTGTTTTTT

J: TRBJ1-1
size: few
D: .
length: 15
V: TRBV29-1
CDR3: CSGKQLTGGNTEAFF
DNA: TGCAGCGGCAAGCAATTGACAGGCGGGAACACTGAAGCTTTCTTT

J: TRBJ1-1
size: .
D: .
length: 11
V: TRBV11-3
CDR3: CASSPGQRAFF
DNA: TGTGCCAGCAGCCCAGGACAGCGGGCTTTCTTT

J: TRBJ1-6
size: .
D: .
length: 12
V: TRBV7-2
CDR3: CASSDRNSPLHF
DNA: TGTGCCAGCAGCGACAGAAATTCACCCCTCCACTTT

J: TRBJ1-2
size: .
D: TRBD1
length: 13
V: TRBV30
CDR3: CACGQGALTGYTF
DNA: TGTGCCTGTGGACAGGGGGCGCTTACCGGCTACACCTTC

J: TRBJ1-2
size: .
D: .
length: 13
V: TRBV6-5
CDR3: CASSRAQGRGYTF
DNA: TGTGCCAGCAGCCGCGCACAGGGTCGAGGCTACACCTTC

J: TRBJ2-3
size: .
D: .
length: 12
V: TRBV7-6
CDR3: CASSLFTDTQYF
DNA: TGTGCCAGCAGCCTTTTCACAGATACGCAGTATTTT

J: TRBJ1-5
size: .
D: .
length: 15
V: TRBV7-2
CDR3: CASSLAGRVLEPQHF
DNA: TGTGCCAGCAGCTTAGCCGGCAGGGTGTTGGAGCCCCAGCATTTT

J: TRBJ1-5
size: .
D: TRBD1
length: 14
V: TRBV2
CDR3: CASSVQGGNQPQHF
DNA: TGTGCCAGCAGTGTACAGGGGGGCAATCAGCCCCAGCATTTT

J: TRBJ2-1
size: few
D: TRBD2
length: 15
V: TRBV7-6
CDR3: CASSGLAGAYNEQFF
DNA: TGTGCCAGCAGCGGTCTAGCGGGAGCATACAATGAGCAGTTCTTC

J: TRBJ1-2
size: .
D: .
length: 14
V: TRBV5-1
CDR3: CASSLIGGEDGYTF
DNA: TGCGCCAGCAGCTTAATTGGGGGCGAAGATGGCTACACCTTC

J: TRBJ2-2
size: .
D: TRBD2
length: 19
V: TRBV5-6
CDR3: CASSSTSLAGGPNTGELFF
DNA: TGTGCCAGCAGTTCCACCTCGCTAGCGGGAGGCCCTAACACCGGGGAGCTGTTTTTT

J: TRBJ2-5
size: .
D: TRBD2
length: 15
V: TRBV9
CDR3: CASSVSGGPGETQYF
DNA: TGTGCCAGCAGCGTTAGCGGGGGGCCCGGAGAGACCCAGTACTTC

J: TRBJ2-5
size: .
D: .
length: 11
V: TRBV5-4
CDR3: CASSVALEQYF
DNA: TGTGCCAGCAGTGTAGCGTTGGAGCAGTACTTC

J: TRBJ1-5
size: .
D: TRBD1
length: 16
V: TRBV5-6
CDR3: CASSAGTGPSNQPQHF
DNA: TGTGCCAGCAGCGCGGGGACAGGGCCTAGCAATCAGCCCCAGCATTTT

J: TRBJ2-7
size: .
D: TRBD1
length: 14
V: TRBV18
CDR3: CASSPGLQGYEQYF
DNA: TGTGCCAGCTCACCAGGTTTACAGGGGTACGAGCAGTACTTC

J: TRBJ1-1
size: .
D: TRBD1
length: 15
V: TRBV2
CDR3: CASSESNPGQGEAFF
DNA: TGTGCCAGCAGTGAATCAAACCCGGGACAGGGTGAAGCTTTCTTT

J: TRBJ2-4
size: once
D: TRBD2
length: 15
V: TRBV4-1
CDR3: CASSQEGGAKNIQYF
DNA: TGCGCCAGCAGCCAAGAGGGGGGGGCCAAAAACATTCAGTACTTC

J: TRBJ2-7
size: .
D: .
length: 18
V: TRBV28
CDR3: CASSTPRQGRGDYDEQYF
DNA: TGTGCCAGCAGTACACCACGACAGGGGCGAGGGGACTACGACGAGCAGTACTTC

J: TRBJ1-5
size: medium-sized
D: TRBD1
length: 12
V: TRBV6-1
CDR3: CASSWGQVSQHF
DNA: TGTGCCAGCAGTTGGGGACAGGTGTCCCAGCATTTT

J: TRBJ1-4
size: .
D: TRBD1
length: 16
V: TRBV4-1
CDR3: CASSQGAQGTNEKLFF
DNA: TGCGCCAGCAGCCAAGGCGCACAGGGGACTAATGAAAAACTGTTTTTT

J: TRBJ2-7
size: .
D: .
length: 11
V: TRBV6-4
CDR3: CASRGAVEQYF
DNA: TGTGCCAGCAGGGGGGCGGTCGAGCAGTACTTC

J: TRBJ1-6
size: .
D: TRBD1
length: 14
V: TRBV30
CDR3: CAWSATGGRSPLHF
DNA: TGTGCCTGGTCAGCAACAGGGGGCCGTTCACCCCTCCACTTT

J: TRBJ2-5
size: .
D: TRBD2
length: 14
V: TRBV4-1
CDR3: CASSLGGGLETQYF
DNA: TGCGCCAGCAGCCTGGGGGGAGGGTTGGAGACCCAGTACTTC

J: TRBJ1-1
size: few
D: .
length: 15
V: TRBV4-3
CDR3: CASSQVRGYTVGAFF
DNA: TGCGCCAGCAGCCAAGTGCGGGGATACACTGTTGGAGCTTTCTTT

J: TRBJ2-3
size: few
D: .
length: 17
V: TRBV30
CDR3: CAWSVFPGGTSTDTQYF
DNA: TGTGCCTGGAGTGTATTTCCCGGGGGTACTAGCACAGATACGCAGTATTTT

J: TRBJ1-5
size: .
D: .
length: 13
V: TRBV6-6
CDR3: CASSYGGGKPQHF
DNA: TGTGCCAGCAGTTACGGCGGGGGTAAGCCCCAGCATTTT

J: TRBJ2-2
size: few
D: .
length: 13
V: TRBV30
CDR3: CAWSILGAGELFF
DNA: TGTGCCTGGAGTATCCTCGGAGCCGGGGAGCTGTTTTTT